The 11 T cell receptor beta chains below were found in one sample sequenced in a study of T cells after somatic rescue of genetic block. Here immunoSEQ multiplex PCR was the method, and the copy in TCRdb shows in-frame clones only, minus some. Counted here are some 15,000 clones, 71% occurring once; the ten biggest clones make up 28%. Source material: peripheral blood mononuclear cells (PBMCs). The receptors here all came from a man younger than 30.

The chain uses TRBV19 and TRBJ2-3; 11 nucleotides agree with TRBD2. There are 16 residues in the CDR3. The V segment lost 8 bases and the J segment 3 bases; nucleotides outside the gene matches: 10. Germline values: CDR1 LNHDA, CDR2 SQIVND (reference sequence). CDR3 loop: CASDSGRGWRTDTQYF. The CDR3 DNA reads as TGTGCCAGTGATAGCGGGAGGGGTTGGAGGACAGATACGCAGTATTTT.

The rearrangement uses TRBV6-5 and TRBJ2-5; TRBD2 is a possible D gene (7 bases). Germline assignment: CDR1 MNHEY and CDR2 SVGAGI. The CDR3 is 15 amino acids. V was cut by 0 bases and J by 5 bases, with 13 bases left in between. This chain's CDR3 is CASSYSGGRIETQYF. CDR3 nucleotides: TGTGCCAGCAGTTACTCGGGGGGGCGAATTGAGACCCAGTACTTC.

The chain employs TRBV30 and TRBJ1-1, with unresolved D. The germline CDR1 and CDR2 sequences are GTSNPN and SVGIG (reference sequence). This CDR3 comprises 17 residues. Trimming took off 0 bases at V and 4 bases at J, with 21 bases between the two ends. The CDR3 spells CAWSVRSATRKSTEAFF. Written as DNA, the CDR3 is TGTGCCTGGAGTGTTCGTTCCGCGACCAGGAAGAGCACTGAAGCTTTCTTT. The full variable domain, rest sourced from reference TRBV30 and TRBJ1-1, is SQTIHQWPATLVQPVGSPLSLECTVEGTSNPNLYWYRQAAGRGLQLLFYSVGIGQISSEVPQNLSASRPQDRQFILSSKKLLLSDSGFYLCAWSVRSATRKSTEAFFGQGTRLTVV.

V and J are TRBV5-6 and TRBJ2-7, with TRBD1 matching over 9 bases. The length of the CDR3 is 17 residues. V dropped 1 base and J dropped 3; count of bases not matched to a gene: 11. Germline V lookup: CDR1 SGHDT, CDR2 YYEEEE. CDR3 residues: CASSLRTWDRDLYEQYF. CDR3 coding DNA: TGTGCCAGCAGCTTGCGGACGTGGGACAGGGACCTCTACGAGCAGTACTTC.

This clone was detected once. The chain links TRBV6-6 to TRBJ2-7; TRBD2 is a possible D gene (6 bases). Trimming left V 0 bases short and J 6 bases short, with 15 bases between. There are 15 residues in the CDR3. The germline V gene has CDR1 MNHNY and CDR2 SVGAGI (reference sequence). The CDR3 region is CASSYSSGPGLEQYF. The CDR3 DNA reads as TGTGCCAGCAGTTACTCCAGCGGGCCCGGCCTCGAGCAGTACTTC.

The rearrangement links TRBV30 to TRBJ2-5; D is uncertain. The CDR3 extends over 13 amino acids. The V gene's germline CDR1 is GTSNPN and CDR2 SVGIG (reference sequence). The V and J ends lost 0 bases and 0 bases respectively, with 5 bases between them. CDR3 sequence: CAWSVLHQETQYF. For the CDR3, the DNA is TGTGCCTGGAGTGTACTACACCAAGAGACCCAGTACTTC.

This clone appeared a single time. J is TRBJ2-5 and V is TRBV18, with D unclear. Deletions cut 4 bases from V and 5 bases from J, with 11 bases between. This CDR3 has 13 amino acids. CDR1 is KGHSH, CDR2 LQKENI, per germline. This CDR3 is CASSHGRQETQYF. DNA of the CDR3: TGTGCCAGCTCACACGGAAGGCAGGAGACCCAGTACTTC. The entire variable domain, with the rest obtained from reference TRBV18 and TRBJ2-5, is as follows: NAGVMQNPRHLVRRRGQEARLRCSPMKGHSHVYWYRQLPEEGLKFMVYLQKENIIDESGMPKERFSAEFPKEGPSILRIQQVVRGDSAAYFCASSHGRQETQYFGPGTRLLVL.

This clone was counted only a few times. The chain carries TRBV29-1 and TRBJ2-7; D is undetermined. CDR1 is SQVTM and CDR2 is ANQGSEA in the germline V gene. CDR3 size: 11 residues. The germline V and J ends were trimmed by 3 bases and 4 bases, with 7 bases remaining between them. Here the CDR3 reads CSVDDGYEQYF. CDR3 in DNA: TGCAGCGTTGATGACGGTTACGAGCAGTACTTC.

There are a few counts of this clone. The V gene is TRBV2, the J gene TRBJ2-3; 11 bases are shared with TRBD2. Germline-derived CDR1 and CDR2 are SNHLY and FYNNEI. The V gene end was trimmed by 1 base and the J gene end by 3 bases; junction bases not matched to a gene: 9. This CDR3 has 18 residues. The CDR3 here is CASSEGVLAGEGTDTQYF. In DNA form, the CDR3 reads TGTGCCAGCAGTGAAGGGGTACTAGCGGGAGAGGGTACAGATACGCAGTATTTT. The variable domain in full, completed from reference TRBV2 and TRBJ2-3, reads EPEVTQTPSHQVTQMGQEVILRCVPISNHLYFYWYRQILGQKVEFLVSFYNNEISEKSEIFDDQFSVERPDGSNFTLKIRSTKLEDSAMYFCASSEGVLAGEGTDTQYFGPGTRLTVL.

This rearrangement joins TRBV6-6 to TRBJ1-3; D gene uncertain. The CDR3 runs to 13 residues. The ends were cut back, 6 bases at V and 7 bases at J, with 13 bases in the middle. CDR1 is MNHNY and CDR2 is SVGAGI in the germline V gene (reference sequence). In DNA, the CDR3 is TGTGCCAGCAGGTGGACGGTGGACAACACCATATATTTT. It translates to CASRWTVDNTIYF.

CDR3 loop: CASSYGISNQPQHF. CDR3 nucleotides: TGTGCCAGCAGTTATGGGATAAGCAATCAGCCCCAGCATTTT. The gene calls are TRBV6-5 and TRBJ1-5, with no clear D. Germline CDR1 and CDR2: MNHEY and SVGAGI. V gave up 3 bases and J gave up 1 base, with 7 bases separating them. The CDR3 totals 14 residues.